This T cell receptor (beta chain) was recorded in a study of regulatory T cells in long-lasting Graves disease. About this clonotype itself: The antigen remains undetermined. This likely stems from a read error, as it lies one base from a far larger clone.

Findings of the study overall: Persistent disease was characterized by preferential usage of TRBV28, TRBJ1-2 and TRBJ2-5.

Arm-PCR of CDR3 regions and iRepertoire HTBI primers were used to build TCR beta libraries. Each CDR3 protein is one row after TCRdb ran MiXCR on the multiplex PCR reads. The sample lists 530,000 or so distinct CDR3 sequences; 15% to 20% were seen once. The CDR3 spans 14 residues. Germline CDR1 and CDR2: KGHDR and SFDVKD. The time point denotes: newly diagnosed GD, antithyroid drugs for less than 3 months. The TCR library was made from RNA extracted from PBMCs. The data also belong to a second study, concerning T cells in Graves' hyperthyroidism and ophthalmopathy. This second study says: Absent ophthalmopathy progression within 18 months defined stable Graves' hyperthyroidism. When the TCR CDR3 underwent first-round RT-PCR, the HTBI primer set was used.

The sequence came from a man aged 18 to 35 with Graves disease. Sample: peripheral blood mononuclear cells (PBMCs), taken at new diagnosis, from a patient treated with antithyroid drugs. This chain links TRBV24-1 with TRBJ2-4, with D unclear. The DNA end lines up better with TRBJ2-1; the J call may be wrong. The CDR3 reads CATSDFRVSNGQFF. As DNA, the CDR3 is TGTGCCACCAGTGATTTTAGAGTAAGCAATGGGCAGTTCTTC.